The present entry profiles one T cell receptor beta chain with its context. Its antigen remains unknown. This CDR3 contains 13 residues. Germline V gene lookup returns CDR1 MNHEY and CDR2 SVGAGI. The V and J ends lost 6 bases and 11 bases, in that order; junction bases with no gene match: 6. The sample originates from a study of T cell responses to AZD1222 COVID-19 vaccine. TCRdb's copy holds only in-frame clones and misses some; the assay was immunoSEQ multiplex PCR. The data contain more than 50,000 clones, roughly 88% of them singletons. Study-wide results and caveats: Among spike-specific TCRs, nearly half reportedly target unmutated variant regions. Baseline seropositives among AZD1222 recipients totaled only five to seven. Two AZD1222 administrations were followed by greater Spike-specific TCR breadth and depth.

The sequence was obtained from an adult in good health. Sequences were derived from peripheral blood, sampled on day 0 of AZD1222 vaccination. The chain combines TRBV6-5 with TRBJ1-4, with TRBD1 identical over 10 bases. The CDR3 coding sequence is TGTGCCAGCAGGGGGACAGGGGACTCTAAACTGTTTTTT. The encoded protein is CASRGTGDSKLFF.